Shown below are 20 T cell receptor beta chains from a single sample sequenced in a study of OX40 agonist ivuxolimab in advanced cancers. TCRdb keeps only in-frame clones here, not all; method: immunoSEQ multiplex PCR. The sample consists of some 35,000 clones, about 87% of them appearing once. Sample: CD4+ or CD8+ T cells sorted from blood, taken in a trial of the OX40 agonist ivuxolimab. Every receptor here comes from an adult with an advanced solid tumor such as melanoma, head and neck, liver or kidney cancer.

This clone was observed once. The chain combines TRBV9 with TRBJ2-3; D remains unclear. This CDR3 region has 12 residues. Germline V CDR1 and CDR2: SGDLS, YYNGEE. V gave up 4 bases and J gave up 2 bases, with 5 bases separating them. The CDR3 sequence: CASSPPTDTQYF. DNA for the CDR3: TGTGCCAGCAGCCCACCCACAGATACGCAGTATTTT. Full variable domain (outside the CDR3, taken from reference TRBV9 and TRBJ2-3): DSGVTQTPKHLITATGQRVTLRCSPRSGDLSVYWYQQSLDQGLQFLIQYYNGEERAKGNILERFSAQQFPDLHSELNLSSLELGDSALYFCASSPPTDTQYFGPGTRLTVL.

CDR3: CASSLPDRGLDEQFF. DNA of the CDR3: TGTGCCAGCAGCCTACCGGACAGGGGCTTAGATGAGCAGTTCTTC. This sequence joins TRBV21-1 and TRBJ2-1; the table's TRBD1 call for D was not verified on the DNA. TRBV21-1 is deemed a pseudogene. This CDR3 has 15 amino acids.

This chain connects TRBV2 to TRBJ2-7; 8 bases map to TRBD1. The CDR3 totals 13 residues. V dropped 4 bases and J dropped 7; count of bases not matched to a gene: 6. The germline gives CDR1 SNHLY, CDR2 FYNNEI. The CDR3 region has the DNA TGTGCCAGCAGTGCCGGACAGGGTGATGAGCAGTACTTC. Translated, it gives CASSAGQGDEQYF.

V gene TRBV6-6 combines with J gene TRBJ1-5; TRBD1 agrees at 10 bases. V dropped 7 bases and J dropped 0; count of bases not matched to a gene: 6. This CDR3 has 16 amino acids. The germline CDR1 and CDR2 sequences are MNHNY and SVGAGI (reference sequence). CDR3 bases: TGTGCCAGCAAGGACAGGGGGTCGAATAGCAATCAGCCCCAGCATTTT. Residues: CASKDRGSNSNQPQHF.

A single count supports this clone. The chain couples TRBV7-3 to TRBJ2-3, with no clear D. The CDR3 length is 16 residues. V lost 5 bases and J 4 bases, leaving 19 bases between the germline ends. Germline V CDR1 and CDR2: SGHTA, FQGTGA. CDR3 DNA: TGTGCCAGCAGCCGATGGTCCGAGGTAGGACCAGATACGCAGTATTTT. Its translation: CASSRWSEVGPDTQYF.

This clone appeared a few times. The chain uses TRBV4-1 and TRBJ2-1, with a weak D call TRBD2 (5 bases). Trimming removed 4 bases from V and 7 bases from J, with 23 bases in between. In germline, CDR1 is MGHRA, CDR2 YSYEKL. The CDR3 totals 17 residues. This CDR3 reads CASSPKPSGLYVNEQFF. The CDR3 DNA reads TGCGCCAGCAGCCCCAAGCCGTCCGGACTTTACGTAAATGAGCAGTTCTTC.

The chain uses TRBV6-6 and TRBJ2-5; D may be TRBD1 or TRBD2 (5 bases each). The CDR3 runs 16 residues. Germline CDR1 MNHNY, CDR2 SVGAGI (reference sequence). With 6 bases removed from V and 5 bases from J, the gap between germline ends came to 22 bases. The CDR3 bases are TGTGCCAGCAGCCCCCCCCTCGGGGCCGTGGATGAGACCCAGTACTTC. This gives the protein CASSPPLGAVDETQYF.

The V gene is TRBV6-6, the J gene TRBJ1-5, with D possibly TRBD1 on 5 matching bases. Per the germline V gene, CDR1 is MNHNY and CDR2 is SVGAGI (reference sequence). The CDR3 contains 15 residues. Between the trimmed V and J ends, which lost 0 bases and 3 bases, there was a span of 9 bases. The CDR3: CASSYSGRVNQPQHF. CDR3 bases: TGTGCCAGCAGTTACTCGGGCAGGGTCAATCAGCCCCAGCATTTT.

This clone was observed a single time. The chain links TRBV6-1 to TRBJ2-3; 7 nucleotides match TRBD1. The germline V gene encodes CDR1 MNHNS and CDR2 SASEGT. Losses at the gene ends were 4 bases for V and 4 bases for J; bases not matched to a gene: 5. The CDR3 length is 14 residues. The CDR3 sequence is CASSAGQFADTQYF. The CDR3 nucleotides read TGTGCCAGCAGTGCGGGACAGTTCGCAGATACGCAGTATTTT.

This clone was found once. The gene calls are TRBV28 and TRBJ1-5, with 9 bases that match TRBD1. Trimming at V came to 2 bases and at J to 7 bases, leaving 9 bases not matched to a gene. The CDR3 consists of 16 residues. From germline, CDR1 is MDHEN and CDR2 SYDVKM. The CDR3 spells CASSLPPGQGDQPQHF. CDR3 DNA sequence: TGTGCCAGCAGTTTACCTCCGGGACAGGGAGACCAGCCCCAGCATTTT.

Only a few counts were recorded for this clone. Other DNA sequences within the sample encode an identical CDR3. The chain couples TRBV28 to TRBJ1-4; weak D call: TRBD1 (5 bases). CDR3 length: 13 amino acids. Germline loops: CDR1 MDHEN, CDR2 SYDVKM. Trimming shortened V by 2 bases and J by 7 bases, and 8 bases separated the two germline ends. CDR3 loop: CASSLQGAEKLFF. In DNA, the CDR3 is TGTGCCAGCAGTTTACAGGGAGCTGAAAAACTGTTTTTT.

The CDR3 sequence is CASSVIGTARNTIYF. DNA for the CDR3: TGTGCCAGCAGCGTAATAGGCACAGCTAGAAACACCATATATTTT. V and J are TRBV14 and TRBJ1-3; D ambiguous. The CDR3 consists of 15 residues. The germline V and J ends were trimmed by 5 bases and 5 bases, with 16 bases remaining between them. CDR1 SGHDN and CDR2 FVKESK come from the germline V gene.

Only a few counts were recorded for this clone. The chain has TRBV6-5 and TRBJ1-5; D ambiguous. The CDR3 runs 15 residues. The germline V and J ends were trimmed by 6 bases and 4 bases, with 16 bases remaining between them. From germline, CDR1 is MNHEY and CDR2 SVGAGI. The CDR3 loop reads CASSQTGKSNQPQHF. The CDR3 DNA is TGTGCCAGCAGCCAAACCGGGAAAAGTAATCAGCCCCAGCATTTT.

The chain employs TRBV5-4 and TRBJ1-1; TRBD1 matches 8 bases. The V segment lost 6 bases and the J segment 4 bases; nucleotides outside the gene matches: 11. Per the germline V gene, CDR1 is SGHNT and CDR2 is YYREEE (reference sequence). The CDR3 totals 15 residues. CDR3 nucleotides: TGTGCCAGCATGGCAGGGGGCGAGTCGGGCACTGAAGCTTTCTTT. It encodes CASMAGGESGTEAFF.

The chain employs TRBV6-6 and TRBJ2-1; D is possibly TRBD1 (6 bases). Between the trimmed V and J ends, which lost 6 bases and 8 bases, there was a span of 11 bases. In germline, CDR1 is MNHNY, CDR2 SVGAGI (reference sequence). This CDR3 comprises 12 residues. The CDR3 sequence: CASSPYRDEQFF. The CDR3 DNA follows: TGTGCCAGCAGCCCTTACAGGGATGAGCAGTTCTTC.

The rearrangement uses TRBV2 and TRBJ1-6; 7 positions agree with TRBD1. The CDR3 runs 13 residues. With 4 bases clipped from V and 11 bases from J, the junction kept 5 bases outside the gene matches. From germline, CDR1 is SNHLY and CDR2 FYNNEI. The CDR3 bases are TGTGCCAGCAGTGTAGGGGGCGGCACACCCCTCCACTTT. This sequence encodes CASSVGGGTPLHF.

This rearrangement joins TRBV21-1 to TRBJ2-2; the DNA was not compared with TRBD1, the D call given in the table. TRBV21-1 is recorded as a pseudogene. There are 16 residues in the CDR3. In nucleotides, the CDR3 is TGTGCCAGCAGCATAGGGACAGAGCGTCACGTCGGGGAGCTGTTTTTT. The encoded protein is CASSIGTERHVGELFF.

The genes are TRBV28 and TRBJ1-2; TRBD1 matches at 7 bases. CDR1 is MDHEN and CDR2 is SYDVKM in the germline V gene. V lost 6 bases, J lost 8 bases, and 9 bases stayed unmatched. CDR3 length equals 13 residues. The CDR3 reads CASSLNDRAGYTF. CDR3 DNA sequence: TGTGCCAGCAGCCTAAACGACAGGGCGGGCTACACCTTC.

The chain links TRBV5-1 to TRBJ2-5, with 11 positions matching TRBD1. The J call may be mistaken, given a closer DNA end match to TRBJ2-7. The CDR3 is 16 residues long. Germline V lookup: CDR1 SGHRS, CDR2 YFSETQ. The CDR3: CASSFPGQGVFYEQYF. For the CDR3, the DNA is TGCGCCAGCAGCTTTCCGGGACAGGGGGTCTTCTACGAGCAGTACTTC.

The chain couples TRBV19 to TRBJ1-5, with D hard to call. The CDR3 totals 15 residues. Per germline, CDR1 LNHDA and CDR2 SQIVND (reference sequence). Trimming left V 4 bases short and J 7 bases short, with 17 bases between. CDR3 sequence reads: CASSTTLFTSQPQHF. DNA of the CDR3: TGTGCCAGTAGTACCACACTATTTACCAGCCAGCCCCAGCATTTT.